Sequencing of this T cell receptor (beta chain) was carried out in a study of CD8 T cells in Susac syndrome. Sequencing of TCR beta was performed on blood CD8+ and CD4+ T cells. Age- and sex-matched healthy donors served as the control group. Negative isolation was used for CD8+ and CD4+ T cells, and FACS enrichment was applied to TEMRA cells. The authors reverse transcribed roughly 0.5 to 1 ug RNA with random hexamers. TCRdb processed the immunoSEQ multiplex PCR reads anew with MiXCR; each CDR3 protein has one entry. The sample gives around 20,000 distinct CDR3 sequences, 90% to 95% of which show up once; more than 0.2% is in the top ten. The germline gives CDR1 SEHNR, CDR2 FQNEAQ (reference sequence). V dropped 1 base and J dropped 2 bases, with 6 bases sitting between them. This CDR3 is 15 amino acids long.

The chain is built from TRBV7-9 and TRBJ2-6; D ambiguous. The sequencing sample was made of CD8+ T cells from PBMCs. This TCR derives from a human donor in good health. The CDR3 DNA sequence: TGTGCCAGCAGCTTAGGAAATACTGGGGCCAACGTCCTGACTTTC. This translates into CASSLGNTGANVLTF.